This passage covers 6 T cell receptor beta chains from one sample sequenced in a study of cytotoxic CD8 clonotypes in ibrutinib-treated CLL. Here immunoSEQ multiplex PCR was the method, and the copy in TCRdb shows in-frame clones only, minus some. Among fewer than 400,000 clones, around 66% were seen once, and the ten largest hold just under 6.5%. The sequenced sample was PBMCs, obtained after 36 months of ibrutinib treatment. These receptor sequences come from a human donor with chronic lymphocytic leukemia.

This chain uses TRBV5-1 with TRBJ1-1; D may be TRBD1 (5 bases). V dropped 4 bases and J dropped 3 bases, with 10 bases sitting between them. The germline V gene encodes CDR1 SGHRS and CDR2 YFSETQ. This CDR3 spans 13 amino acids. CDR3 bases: TGCGCCAGCAGCCCGTCGGGGGACACTGAAGCTTTCTTT. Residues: CASSPSGDTEAFF. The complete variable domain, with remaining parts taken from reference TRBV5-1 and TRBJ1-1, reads KAGVTQTPRYLIKTRGQQVTLSCSPISGHRSVSWYQQTPGQGLQFLFEYFSETQRNKGNFPGRFSGRQFSNSRSEMNVSTLELGDSALYLCASSPSGDTEAFFGQGTRLTVV.

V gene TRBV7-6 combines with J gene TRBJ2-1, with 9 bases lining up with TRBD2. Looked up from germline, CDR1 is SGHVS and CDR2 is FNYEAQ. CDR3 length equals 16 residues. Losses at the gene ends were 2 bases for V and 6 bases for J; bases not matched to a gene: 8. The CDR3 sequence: CASSLKFTSGPNEQFF. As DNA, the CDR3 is TGTGCCAGCAGCTTAAAGTTTACTAGCGGGCCCAATGAGCAGTTCTTC.

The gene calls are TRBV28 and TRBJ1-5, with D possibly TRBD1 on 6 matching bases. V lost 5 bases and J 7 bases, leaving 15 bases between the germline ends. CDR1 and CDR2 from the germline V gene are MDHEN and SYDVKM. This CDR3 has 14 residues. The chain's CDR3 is CASSPRGAYQPQHF. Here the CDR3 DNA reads TGTGCCAGCAGTCCCCGGGGGGCTTACCAGCCCCAGCATTTT.

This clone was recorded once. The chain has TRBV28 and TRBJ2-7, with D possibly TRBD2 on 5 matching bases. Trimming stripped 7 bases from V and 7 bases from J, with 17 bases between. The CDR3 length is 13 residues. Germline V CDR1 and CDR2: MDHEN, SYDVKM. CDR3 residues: CASTTPAVGEQYF. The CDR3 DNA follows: TGTGCCAGCACCACGCCAGCGGTGGGAGAGCAGTACTTC.

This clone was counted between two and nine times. CDR3 protein: CATSRKVVGGYTF. CDR3 DNA sequence: TGTGCCACCAGCAGAAAGGTAGTGGGTGGCTACACCTTC. The chain employs TRBV15 and TRBJ1-2; no reliable D call. The germline V gene has CDR1 LNHNV and CDR2 YYDKDF (reference sequence). The CDR3 extends over 13 amino acids. The V gene lost 2 bases and the J gene lost 7 bases, with 11 bases spanning the gap. The full variable domain, with the rest looked up from reference TRBV15 and TRBJ1-2, is DAMVIQNPRYQVTQFGKPVTLSCSQTLNHNVMYWYQQKSSQAPKLLFHYYDKDFNNEADTPDNFQSRRPNTSFCFLDIRSPGLGDTAMYLCATSRKVVGGYTFGSGTRLTVV.

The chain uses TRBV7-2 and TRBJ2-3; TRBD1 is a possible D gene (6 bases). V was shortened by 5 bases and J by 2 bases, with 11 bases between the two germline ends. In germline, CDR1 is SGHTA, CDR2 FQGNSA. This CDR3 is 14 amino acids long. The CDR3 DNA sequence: TGTGCCAGCAGCAACAGGGAAGCCACAGATACGCAGTATTTT. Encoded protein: CASSNREATDTQYF.